Listed below are T cell receptor beta chains from one sample, sequenced in a study of CD8 T cells in ankylosing spondylitis. Via MiXCR, TCRdb re-called the 5' RACE reads, giving one row per CDR3 protein. The table shows about 150,000 distinct CDR3 sequences, with 40% to 50% occurring only once. The sequencing sample was made of synovial fluid, either unsorted or a sorted T cell fraction (not recorded which). The receptors here all came from a male donor with ankylosing spondylitis. Both conserved end residues are part of each CDR3. A D gene is named only where the DNA matches it firmly. Where a row states a size, it is once, few, many or the class of an expanded clone; other rows omit it.

TRBJ2-7 | - | 15 | TRBV5-5 | - | TGTGCCAGCAGCCCTCAACCGGGACACAACTACGAGCAGTACTTC | CASSPQPGHNYEQYF
TRBJ2-7 | - | 15 | TRBV5-6 | few | TGTGCCAGCAGCTTTCGTCGGGAAATAGCCTACGAGCAGTACTTC | CASSFRREIAYEQYF
TRBJ2-1 | TRBD2 | 15 | TRBV12-3/TRBV12-4 | few | TGTGCCAGCAGCTCCGGACTAGCGGCGAACAATGAGCAGTTCTTC | CASSSGLAANNEQFF
TRBJ2-7 | TRBD1 | 13 | TRBV27 | - | TGTGCCAGCAGTTCTGACAGGGTTGACGAGCAGTACTTC | CASSSDRVDEQYF
TRBJ2-7 | - | 14 | TRBV4-1 | few | TGCGCCAGCAGCTACAGGGTGAGCTCCTACGAGCAGTACTTC | CASSYRVSSYEQYF
TRBJ2-7 | - | 14 | TRBV12-3/TRBV12-4 | - | TGTGCCAGCAGCTCCGGGACTTTCTCCTACGAGCAGTACTTC | CASSSGTFSYEQYF
TRBJ1-2 | TRBD1 | 17 | TRBV6-1 | - | TGTGCCAGCAGTGACGGACAGGGGGGGTTCCGTGACTATGGCTACACCTTC | CASSDGQGGFRDYGYTF
TRBJ1-4 | TRBD1 | 14 | TRBV11-2 | many | TGTGCCAGCAGCGCTACAGGGGTCTGGGAAAAACTGTTTTTT | CASSATGVWEKLFF
TRBJ1-1 | TRBD1 | 16 | TRBV3-1 | - | TGTGCCAGCAGCCAAGGGGAAAGACAGGGGGCAACTGAAGCTTTCTTT | CASSQGERQGATEAFF
TRBJ2-5 | TRBD2 | 15 | TRBV6-2/TRBV6-3 | - | TGTGCCAGCACCTTAGCGGGAGGTGGCCAAGAGACCCAGTACTTC | CASTLAGGGQETQYF
TRBJ2-7 | TRBD1 | 13 | TRBV19 | many | TGTGCCAGTATAGGGACAGGGGACTACGAGCAGTACTTC | CASIGTGDYEQYF
TRBJ2-1 | TRBD1 | 16 | TRBV7-9 | - | TGTGCCAGCAGCTTATACCGGGACAGACACTACAATGAGCAGTTCTTC | CASSLYRDRHYNEQFF
TRBJ2-1 | - | 18 | TRBV5-1 | few | TGCGCCAGCAGCTTGAATTTTCCCTACAGGATCTCCTACAATGAGCAGTTCTTC | CASSLNFPYRISYNEQFF
TRBJ2-1 | TRBD2 | 17 | TRBV11-2 | - | TGTGCCAGCAGCTTACCGGGAGGCCCCAGCTCCTACAATGAGCAGTTCTTC | CASSLPGGPSSYNEQFF
TRBJ1-1 | - | 16 | TRBV7-9 | - | TGTGCCAGCAGCTTGGTTGTGGCACCGCTGAACACTGAAGCTTTCTTT | CASSLVVAPLNTEAFF
TRBJ2-7 | - | 13 | TRBV7-9 | - | TGTGCCAGCAGCATACCCGACAGCTACGAGCAGTACTTC | CASSIPDSYEQYF
TRBJ2-7 | - | 16 | TRBV27 | - | TGTGCCAGCAGTTTATCAGGTCCCGCAGGCTCCTACGAGCAGTACTTC | CASSLSGPAGSYEQYF
TRBJ2-5 | - | 14 | TRBV10-3 | - | TGTGCCATCAGTAACGGCGGGACACCGGGGACCCAGTACTTC | CAISNGGTPGTQYF